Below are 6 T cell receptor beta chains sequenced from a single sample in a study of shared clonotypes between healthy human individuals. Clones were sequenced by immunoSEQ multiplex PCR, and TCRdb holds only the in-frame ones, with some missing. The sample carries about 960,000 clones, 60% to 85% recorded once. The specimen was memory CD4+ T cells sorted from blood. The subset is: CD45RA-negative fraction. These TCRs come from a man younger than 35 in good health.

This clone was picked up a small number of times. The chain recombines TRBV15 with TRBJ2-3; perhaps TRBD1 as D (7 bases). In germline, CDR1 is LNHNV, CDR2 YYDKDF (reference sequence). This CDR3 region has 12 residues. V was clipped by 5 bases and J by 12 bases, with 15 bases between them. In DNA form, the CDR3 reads TGTGCCACCAGCGCGGGACAGCCGCCTCAGTATTTT. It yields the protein CATSAGQPPQYF.

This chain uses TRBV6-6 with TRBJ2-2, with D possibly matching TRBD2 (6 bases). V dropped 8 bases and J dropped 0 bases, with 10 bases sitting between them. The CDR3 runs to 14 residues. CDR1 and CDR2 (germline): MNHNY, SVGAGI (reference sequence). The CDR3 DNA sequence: TGTGCCAGCCGGGACTTCACGAACACCGGGGAGCTGTTTTTT. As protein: CASRDFTNTGELFF.

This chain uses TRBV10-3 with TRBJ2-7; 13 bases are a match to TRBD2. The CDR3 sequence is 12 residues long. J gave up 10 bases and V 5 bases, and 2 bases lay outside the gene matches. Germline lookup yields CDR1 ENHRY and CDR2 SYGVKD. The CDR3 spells CAISRTSGSQYF. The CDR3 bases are TGTGCCATCAGTCGGACTAGCGGGAGTCAGTACTTC.

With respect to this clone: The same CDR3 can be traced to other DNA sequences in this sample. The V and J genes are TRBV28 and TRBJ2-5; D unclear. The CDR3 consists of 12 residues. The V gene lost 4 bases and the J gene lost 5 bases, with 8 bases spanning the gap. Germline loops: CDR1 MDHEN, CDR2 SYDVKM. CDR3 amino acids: CASSSLLETQYF. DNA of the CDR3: TGTGCCAGCAGTTCCCTTCTTGAGACCCAGTACTTC.

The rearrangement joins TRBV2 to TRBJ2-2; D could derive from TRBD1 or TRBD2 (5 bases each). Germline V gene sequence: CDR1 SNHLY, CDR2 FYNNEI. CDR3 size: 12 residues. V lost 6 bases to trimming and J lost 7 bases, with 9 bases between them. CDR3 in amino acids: CASRGDGGELFF. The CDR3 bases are TGTGCCAGCAGGGGGGATGGCGGGGAGCTGTTTTTT.

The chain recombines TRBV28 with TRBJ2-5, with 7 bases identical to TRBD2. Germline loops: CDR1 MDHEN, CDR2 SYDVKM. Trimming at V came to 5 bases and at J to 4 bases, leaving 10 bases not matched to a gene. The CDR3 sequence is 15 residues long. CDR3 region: CASSPITSVVETQYF. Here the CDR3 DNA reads TGTGCCAGCAGTCCGATCACTAGCGTGGTAGAGACCCAGTACTTC.